A selection of T cell receptor beta chains follows, all from one sample in a study of glioma-infiltrating T cells after dendritic cell vaccination. The table came from immunoSEQ multiplex PCR; TCRdb's copy has only in-frame clones and leaves some out. This sample has around 100,000 clones, with about four fifths found just once. The sample here was blood, taken after dendritic cell vaccination. These receptors originate from a human donor with glioblastoma. The CDR3 runs from the conserved cysteine through the conserved F or W. D genes are given only for firm matches. The listing skips clone size in some rows; elsewhere it reads once, few, many or a size class.

v_call,cdr3_length,d_call,clone_size,j_call,cdr3_nt,cdr3_aa
TRBV6-1,14,TRBD1,-,TRBJ1-2,TGTGCCAGCAGTGAAAGTTGGACAGGTTATGGCTACACCTTC,CASSESWTGYGYTF
TRBV19,15,TRBD1,few,TRBJ2-5,TGTGCCAGTAGTTCCCAGGGGGCGCATCAAGAGACCCAGTACTTC,CASSSQGAHQETQYF
TRBV4-3,15,-,-,TRBJ1-2,TGCGCCAGCAGCCAAGATAAGGAGGACAGAGGGGCATGCACCTTC,CASSQDKEDRGACTF
TRBV21-1,16,-,-,TRBJ2-1,TGTGCCAGCAGCCCCCGGACAGGGGGCTGCTACAATGAGCAGTTCTTC,CASSPRTGGCYNEQFF
TRBV19,12,-,-,TRBJ2-2,TGTGCCAGTCTGAGGGCAGGCGGGGAGCTGTTTTTT,CASLRAGGELFF
TRBV4-3,13,-,-,TRBJ2-3,TGCGCCAGCAGCCAGTCGCAGGGAGATACGCAGTATTTT,CASSQSQGDTQYF
TRBV6-5,14,-,-,TRBJ2-5,TGTGCCAGCAGTAGCCGGGACTTCCAAGAGACCCAGTACTTC,CASSSRDFQETQYF
TRBV7-3,16,TRBD2,-,TRBJ2-2,TGTGCCAGCAGCCTCCAAGCGGGGACGAACACCGGGGAGCTGTTTTTT,CASSLQAGTNTGELFF
TRBV7-8,13,-,-,TRBJ2-1,TGTGCCAGCAGCTTAGTTTCGGACAATGAGCAGTTCTTC,CASSLVSDNEQFF
TRBV2,14,-,-,TRBJ1-4,TGTGCCAGCAGTGCCGGGACAACAAATGAAAAACTGTTTTTT,CASSAGTTNEKLFF
TRBV5-4,12,TRBD1,few,TRBJ1-2,TGTGCCAGCAGCCAGACAGGGGATGGCTACACCTTC,CASSQTGDGYTF
TRBV14,13,TRBD1,-,TRBJ1-1,TGTGCCAGCAGCGAAGACAGGGTCGCTGAAGCTTTCTTT,CASSEDRVAEAFF
TRBV25-1,15,TRBD1,-,TRBJ2-7,TGTGCCAGCAGTACACCGGGACAGGGGTATTACGAGCAGTACTTC,CASSTPGQGYYEQYF
TRBV9,12,-,-,TRBJ2-1,TGTGCCAGCAGCGTAGCCTTCGACAGGCAGTTCTTC,CASSVAFDRQFF
TRBV7-2,14,-,-,TRBJ1-2,TGTGCCAGCAGCTTAGGGAAGCAGGGGAATGGCTACACCTTC,CASSLGKQGNGYTF
TRBV30,17,TRBD1,-,TRBJ2-2,TGTGCCTGGAGTGACGGGCCGGGACAGGGTAGTGCCGGGGAGCTGTTTTTT,CAWSDGPGQGSAGELFF
TRBV5-1,13,-,once,TRBJ1-5,TGCGCCAGCAGCTTGGGGGGGGATCAGCCCCAGCATTTT,CASSLGGDQPQHF
TRBV7-3,13,TRBD1,once,TRBJ2-1,TGTGCCAGCAGCGCCCGACAGGGGGCGGGGGAGTTCTTC,CASSARQGAGEFF
TRBV5-1,16,-,-,TRBJ1-6,TGCGCCAGCAGCTTGTCCGGGGTTCCCTATAATTCACCCCTCCACTTT,CASSLSGVPYNSPLHF
TRBV18,16,TRBD1,-,TRBJ1-1,TGTGCCAGCTCACCTCCTACCGGGACAGGGAACACTGAAGCTTTCTTT,CASSPPTGTGNTEAFF
TRBV7-2,16,-,-,TRBJ2-2,TGTGCCAGCAGCCAAGGACAGATGGCCTACACCGGGGAGCTGTTTTTT,CASSQGQMAYTGELFF
TRBV12-5,15,TRBD1,-,TRBJ2-1,TGTGCTAGTGGTAGCGGGACAGGGTACTACAATGAGCAGTTCTTC,CASGSGTGYYNEQFF
TRBV18,13,-,-,TRBJ1-1,TGTGCCAGCTCACCAATCACAGCCACTGAAGCTTTCTTT,CASSPITATEAFF
TRBV6-1,16,TRBD1,-,TRBJ1-5,TGTGCCAGCAGTGGATCTGACAGGGGAGGCAATCAGCCCCAGCATTTT,CASSGSDRGGNQPQHF
TRBV10-3,15,-,-,TRBJ1-2,TGTGCCATCAGTGAGCTGGCAGATCCGCCGCATGGCTACACCTTC,CAISELADPPHGYTF
TRBV12-5,16,-,-,TRBJ1-2,TGTGCTAGTGGTCCCCCCTCTGCAGGGCTGACCTATGGCTACACCTTC,CASGPPSAGLTYGYTF
TRBV7-3,15,-,-,TRBJ2-7,TGTGCCAGCAGCTTGGGGCATTTAAGCTCCTACGAGCAGTACTTC,CASSLGHLSSYEQYF
TRBV30,13,TRBD1,-,TRBJ1-2,TGTGCCTGGCAGTCAGGGGGCCCGGATGGCTACACCTTC,CAWQSGGPDGYTF
TRBV27,17,TRBD2,-,TRBJ2-5,TGTGCCAGCAGTTTATTAGCGGGGGCGCGCAACCTGGAGACCCAGTACTTC,CASSLLAGARNLETQYF
TRBV6-1,14,TRBD1,-,TRBJ1-5,TGTGCCAGCAGTTCCGGGACAGAGAATCAGCCCCAGCATTTT,CASSSGTENQPQHF
TRBV7-2,13,-,-,TRBJ2-1,TGTGCCAGCACCAATGGGGCTAGCAATGAGCAGTTCTTC,CASTNGASNEQFF
TRBV2,13,-,-,TRBJ2-7,TGTGCCAGCAGTGCTGACAGATTATACGAGCAGTACTTC,CASSADRLYEQYF
TRBV4-1,17,-,-,TRBJ1-4,TGCGCCAGCAGCGCTGGTCACGGTTATCAGGGAGGGGAAAAACTGTTTTTT,CASSAGHGYQGGEKLFF
TRBV10-2,14,-,-,TRBJ1-3,TGCGCCACCACTGGAACCGCGGGGGGAAACACCATATATTTT,CATTGTAGGNTIYF
TRBV27,13,-,once,TRBJ2-7,TGTGCCAGCAGTTTTGGCTTGAAGTACGAGCAGTACTTC,CASSFGLKYEQYF
TRBV6-5,14,-,-,TRBJ2-7,TGTGCCAGCAGTTACGCAACCGACAGCTACGAGCAGTACTTC,CASSYATDSYEQYF
TRBV19,14,TRBD1,-,TRBJ2-5,TGTGCCAGTAGTATTGACAGGGAAAAAGAGACCCAGTACTTC,CASSIDREKETQYF
TRBV7-2,15,TRBD1,-,TRBJ1-4,TGTGCCAGCAGAGCTCTTCCGGGACAGGGGGGAAAACTGTTTTTT,CASRALPGQGGKLFF
TRBV19,13,-,few,TRBJ1-4,TGTGCCTGCGGGACCACTCTCGGTGAAAAACTGTTTTTT,CACGTTLGEKLFF
TRBV7-6,13,-,-,TRBJ2-3,TGTGCCGGGACACGTAAGCCAGGAGATACGCAGTATTTT,CAGTRKPGDTQYF
TRBV7-9,13,-,-,TRBJ1-5,TGTGCCAGCAGCGCCGACAGTAATCAGCCCCAGCATTTT,CASSADSNQPQHF
TRBV11-2,15,TRBD2,-,TRBJ2-1,TGTGCCAGCAGCTTAGTGGGACTAGCTCTCAATGAGCAGTTCTTC,CASSLVGLALNEQFF